Listed here are 3 T cell receptor beta chains from one sample, sequenced in a study of identical twins (dated by TCRdb to about 2016). The library was made by 5' RACE. The reads were generated on an Illumina HiSeq 2000. In TCRdb, the public reads were trimmed at Q25 with fastp and aligned with MiXCR, with productive beta chains retained. Each entry is one CDR3 protein sequence, shown with its most common DNA and genes. Within this sample are more than 350,000 distinct CDR3 sequences, with roughly 9% of them counted one time only. Of the sample, 8.5% to 10% falls within the top ten clones. The sample was naive T cells sorted from blood. The cell subset or site label, as the study defines it: cells isolated with a human naive T-cell isolation kit. The receptors here all came from a woman aged 50 to 60 in good health.

This clonotype was picked up many times. The chain joins TRBV11-3 to TRBJ1-1; D is uncertain. The CDR3 totals 13 residues. Germline V gene lookup returns CDR1 SGHNT and CDR2 YENEEA. V gave up 3 bases and J gave up 0 bases, with 5 bases separating them. CDR3 nucleotides: TGTGCCAGCAGCTTGACATTGAACACTGAAGCTTTCTTT. It specifies CASSLTLNTEAFF.

The chain combines TRBV13 with TRBJ2-1; 12 bases are a match to TRBD2. The CDR3 is 18 amino acids. The junction had 10 bases not matched to a gene; V was cut back by 4 bases and J by 3 bases. From germline, CDR1 is PRHDT and CDR2 FYEKMQ (reference sequence). The CDR3 bases are TGTGCCAGCAGCTCCCTGGAGACTAGCGGGAGCGTCTACAATGAGCAGTTCTTC. Protein sequence: CASSSLETSGSVYNEQFF.

This clonotype was seen ten or more times. The chain links TRBV5-1 to TRBJ1-2, with no clear D. CDR1 SGHRS and CDR2 YFSETQ come from the germline V gene. The CDR3 is 13 amino acids. V was shortened by 0 bases and J by 4 bases, with 7 bases between the two germline ends. The CDR3 is CASSLAVSYGYTF. In DNA, the CDR3 is TGCGCCAGCAGCTTGGCTGTCAGCTATGGCTACACCTTC.